These T cell receptor beta chains were read from a single sample in a study of cytomegalovirus exposure and HLA in healthy donors. Here immunoSEQ multiplex PCR was the method, and the copy in TCRdb shows in-frame clones only, minus some. Its listing shows more than 95,000 clones. The sample taken for sequencing was PBMCs. These receptors were taken from a man aged 25-45 years in good health and CMV-seronegative. Both conserved end residues are part of each CDR3. The D gene is left open where the match is weak.

D,J,V,CDR3,DNA
-,TRBJ2-3,TRBV21-1,CASSKVARPTDTQYF,TGTGCCAGCAGCAAAGTAGCGCGGCCGACAGATACGCAGTATTTT
TRBD1,TRBJ2-7,TRBV7-2,CASSSKQGAILTYEQYF,TGTGCCAGCAGCTCAAAACAGGGGGCGATCCTAACCTACGAGCAGTACTTC
-,TRBJ2-5,TRBV30,CAWRLAVQETQYF,TGTGCCTGGAGGTTGGCAGTACAAGAGACCCAGTACTTC
-,TRBJ1-3,TRBV7-2,CASSLLAGPGSTIYF,TGTGCCAGCAGCCTACTGGCGGGTCCGGGAAGCACCATATATTTT
-,TRBJ1-1,TRBV27,CASRGLSPRAFF,TGTGCCAGCAGGGGGCTCTCCCCGCGAGCTTTCTTT
-,TRBJ2-1,TRBV5-1,CASSLGAENNEQFF,TGCGCCAGCAGCTTGGGTGCGGAAAACAATGAGCAGTTCTTC
-,TRBJ1-5,TRBV19,CASSILGEGQPQHF,TGTGCCAGTAGTATCTTGGGGGAGGGGCAGCCCCAGCATTTT
-,TRBJ2-2,TRBV6-5,CASSYSAGRTGELFF,TGTGCCAGCAGTTACTCGGCAGGGCGCACCGGGGAGCTGTTTTTT
TRBD1,TRBJ2-2,TRBV7-8,CASSYRQGNTGELFF,TGTGCCAGCAGCTACCGACAGGGGAACACCGGGGAGCTGTTTTTT
-,TRBJ2-2,TRBV10-3,CAAEAQGNPGELFF,TGTGCCGCAGAAGCACAGGGAAATCCCGGGGAGCTGTTTTTT
TRBD1,TRBJ1-1,TRBV4-3,CASSQDRVVTFF,TGCGCCAGCAGCCAGGACAGGGTGGTTACTTTCTTT
TRBD1,TRBJ1-4,TRBV28,CASSSWTGGFATNEKLFF,TGTGCCAGCAGTTCCTGGACAGGGGGGTTCGCAACTAATGAAAAACTGTTTTTT
TRBD1,TRBJ2-3,TRBV30,CAWSAGQGGTDTQYF,TGTGCCTGGAGTGCAGGACAGGGGGGCACAGATACGCAGTATTTT
-,TRBJ2-3,TRBV6-5,CASSSSLADTQYF,TGTGCCAGCAGTTCGTCGCTAGCAGATACGCAGTATTTT
TRBD1,TRBJ2-1,TRBV10-3,CAISSRDRGNNEQFF,TGTGCCATCAGTTCCCGGGACAGGGGAAACAATGAGCAGTTCTTC
TRBD1,TRBJ2-2,TRBV19,CATPRTGGSWETGELFF,TGTGCCACCCCCAGGACAGGGGGTTCCTGGGAAACCGGGGAGCTGTTTTTT
TRBD1,TRBJ2-7,TRBV5-1,CASSSGTGRFGPYEQYF,TGCGCCAGCAGCTCCGGGACAGGGAGATTTGGCCCCTACGAGCAGTACTTC
TRBD1,TRBJ1-5,TRBV2,CASRGGQGSNQPQHF,TGTGCCAGCAGGGGCGGACAGGGGAGCAATCAGCCCCAGCATTTT
-,TRBJ2-2,TRBV7-9,CASSPNTGELFF,TGTGCCAGCAGTCCTAACACCGGGGAGCTGTTTTTT
-,TRBJ2-5,TRBV9,CASSASVGGGQGETQYF,TGTGCCAGCAGCGCCTCCGTAGGGGGGGGGCAGGGAGAGACCCAGTACTTC
TRBD1,TRBJ1-2,TRBV19,CASSLRDRGISDGYTF,TGTGCCAGTAGTCTCCGGGACAGGGGTATATCGGATGGCTACACCTTC
TRBD2,TRBJ2-1,TRBV9,CASSLSGAGVSEQFF,TGTGCCAGCAGTCTTAGTGGGGCGGGAGTGAGTGAGCAGTTCTTC
-,TRBJ2-1,TRBV7-2,CASSSRGGDNEQFF,TGTGCCAGCAGCTCCCGCGGCGGGGACAATGAGCAGTTCTTC
-,TRBJ1-5,TRBV28,CASRLGQFNQPQHF,TGTGCCAGCAGGCTAGGACAGTTCAATCAGCCCCAGCATTTT
TRBD1,TRBJ2-1,TRBV30,CAWITGGSYNEQFF,TGTGCCTGGATTACAGGGGGGTCCTACAATGAGCAGTTCTTC
-,TRBJ1-2,TRBV5-1,CASSLALGSYGYTF,TGCGCCAGCAGCTTGGCTCTAGGGAGCTATGGCTACACCTTC
TRBD1,TRBJ1-2,TRBV7-9,CASSKTGDLAYGYTF,TGTGCCAGCAGCAAAACAGGGGATTTAGCCTATGGCTACACCTTC
-,TRBJ1-1,TRBV15,CATSRDLGHQNTEAFF,TGTGCCACCAGCAGAGATCTTGGACATCAAAACACTGAAGCTTTCTTT
-,TRBJ1-5,TRBV5-8,CASSLGAGLSNQPQHF,TGTGCCAGCAGCTTGGGGGCAGGGCTCAGCAATCAGCCCCAGCATTTT
TRBD1,TRBJ1-5,TRBV5-4,CASSLGQGGYSNQPQHF,TGTGCCAGCAGCTTGGGACAGGGGGGATATAGCAATCAGCCCCAGCATTTT
TRBD1,TRBJ1-1,TRBV5-1,CASSSLQGGMNTEAFF,TGCGCCAGCAGCTCATTACAGGGGGGAATGAACACTGAAGCTTTCTTT
TRBD2,TRBJ2-7,TRBV30,CAWGGLAGITYEQYF,TGTGCCTGGGGGGGACTAGCGGGGATTACCTACGAGCAGTACTTC
TRBD2,TRBJ2-1,TRBV5-6,CASSPGATSGEPYNEQFF,TGTGCCAGCAGCCCGGGGGCTACTAGCGGTGAGCCTTACAATGAGCAGTTCTTC
-,TRBJ2-1,TRBV6-5,CASSYSGRASTDEQFF,TGTGCCAGCAGTTACTCAGGGCGGGCCTCGACGGATGAGCAGTTCTTC
TRBD2,TRBJ2-3,TRBV5-1,CASSLGGSADTQYF,TGCGCCAGCAGCTTGGGCGGGAGTGCAGATACGCAGTATTTT
-,TRBJ1-1,TRBV6-5,CASSLRVGYTEAFF,TGTGCCAGCAGTTTGAGGGTAGGGTATACTGAAGCTTTCTTT
-,TRBJ1-2,TRBV7-2,CASSPHSGTLNYGYTF,TGTGCCAGCAGCCCCCATAGTGGGACACTAAACTATGGCTACACCTTC
TRBD1,TRBJ1-1,TRBV11-2,CASHRITGGGFAFF,TGTGCCAGCCATCGAATTACAGGGGGCGGGTTTGCTTTCTTT
-,TRBJ1-1,TRBV28,CASSSPDSMNTEAFF,TGTGCCAGCAGTTCCCCGGACAGCATGAACACTGAAGCTTTCTTT
TRBD2,TRBJ2-3,TRBV30,CAWTSSGRVGQYF,TGTGCCTGGACGAGTAGCGGGAGGGTCGGGCAGTATTTT
-,TRBJ1-4,TRBV19,CASSMGGTVPGEKLFF,TGTGCCAGTAGTATGGGGGGAACCGTGCCGGGTGAAAAACTGTTTTTT
TRBD1,TRBJ1-2,TRBV30,CAWSPPTGGWYGYTF,TGTGCCTGGAGTCCACCGACAGGGGGCTGGTATGGCTACACCTTC
TRBD2,TRBJ2-3,TRBV7-8,CASSLAGTSGGTDTQYF,TGTGCCAGCAGCTTAGCGGGGACTAGCGGGGGCACAGATACGCAGTATTTT
-,TRBJ2-1,TRBV4-1,CASSLGGSYNEQFF,TGCGCCAGCAGCTTAGGGGGCTCCTACAATGAGCAGTTCTTC
TRBD2,TRBJ2-7,TRBV28,CASSAASGREQYF,TGTGCCAGCAGCGCGGCTAGCGGGAGAGAGCAGTACTTC
TRBD2,TRBJ2-1,TRBV27,CASSLDQRGSSYNEQFF,TGTGCCAGCAGTTTAGATCAGCGGGGGAGCTCCTACAATGAGCAGTTCTTC
TRBD2,TRBJ2-7,TRBV6-4,CASSVQAGTTYEQYF,TGTGCCAGCAGTGTCCAAGCGGGAACTACCTACGAGCAGTACTTC
TRBD1,TRBJ1-2,TRBV28,CATGKGSGGNYGYTF,TGTGCCACCGGAAAGGGGTCAGGGGGGAACTATGGCTACACCTTC
TRBD1,TRBJ1-1,TRBV5-1,CASSLAQGIINTEAFF,TGCGCCAGCAGCTTGGCACAGGGGATAATTAACACTGAAGCTTTCTTT